The 2 T cell receptor beta chains below come from one sample, sequenced in a study of neurological immune-mediated disorders. In TCRdb, the 5' RACE reads were re-called with MiXCR into one record per CDR3 protein. Among some 60,000 distinct CDR3 sequences listed, less than 10% were seen once. Time point given: longitudinal time-point 2. The sample was PBMCs. These receptors all stem from a man aged 25-45 years in good health.

Points on this clonotype: This may arise from a read error, as a much more abundant clone is one base away. The chain recombines TRBV18 with TRBJ2-1, with 7 bases identical to TRBD2. The CDR3 runs 15 residues. In germline, CDR1 is KGHSH, CDR2 LQKENI. The CDR3 loop is CVSSPDRRTSNEQFF. In DNA form, the CDR3 reads TGTGTCAGCTCACCAGATCGCCGGACTAGCAATGAGCAGTTCTTC.

This clonotype was recorded at least ten times. V usage is TRBV2 and J usage is TRBJ2-2, with D perhaps matching TRBD1 or TRBD2 (5 bases each). V was clipped by 0 bases and J by 5 bases, with 10 bases between them. The germline V gene has CDR1 SNHLY and CDR2 FYNNEI. The CDR3 is made up of 15 amino acids. This CDR3 is CASSEAYGGTGELFF. The CDR3 region has the DNA TGTGCCAGCAGTGAAGCTTATGGGGGTACCGGGGAGCTGTTTTTT.